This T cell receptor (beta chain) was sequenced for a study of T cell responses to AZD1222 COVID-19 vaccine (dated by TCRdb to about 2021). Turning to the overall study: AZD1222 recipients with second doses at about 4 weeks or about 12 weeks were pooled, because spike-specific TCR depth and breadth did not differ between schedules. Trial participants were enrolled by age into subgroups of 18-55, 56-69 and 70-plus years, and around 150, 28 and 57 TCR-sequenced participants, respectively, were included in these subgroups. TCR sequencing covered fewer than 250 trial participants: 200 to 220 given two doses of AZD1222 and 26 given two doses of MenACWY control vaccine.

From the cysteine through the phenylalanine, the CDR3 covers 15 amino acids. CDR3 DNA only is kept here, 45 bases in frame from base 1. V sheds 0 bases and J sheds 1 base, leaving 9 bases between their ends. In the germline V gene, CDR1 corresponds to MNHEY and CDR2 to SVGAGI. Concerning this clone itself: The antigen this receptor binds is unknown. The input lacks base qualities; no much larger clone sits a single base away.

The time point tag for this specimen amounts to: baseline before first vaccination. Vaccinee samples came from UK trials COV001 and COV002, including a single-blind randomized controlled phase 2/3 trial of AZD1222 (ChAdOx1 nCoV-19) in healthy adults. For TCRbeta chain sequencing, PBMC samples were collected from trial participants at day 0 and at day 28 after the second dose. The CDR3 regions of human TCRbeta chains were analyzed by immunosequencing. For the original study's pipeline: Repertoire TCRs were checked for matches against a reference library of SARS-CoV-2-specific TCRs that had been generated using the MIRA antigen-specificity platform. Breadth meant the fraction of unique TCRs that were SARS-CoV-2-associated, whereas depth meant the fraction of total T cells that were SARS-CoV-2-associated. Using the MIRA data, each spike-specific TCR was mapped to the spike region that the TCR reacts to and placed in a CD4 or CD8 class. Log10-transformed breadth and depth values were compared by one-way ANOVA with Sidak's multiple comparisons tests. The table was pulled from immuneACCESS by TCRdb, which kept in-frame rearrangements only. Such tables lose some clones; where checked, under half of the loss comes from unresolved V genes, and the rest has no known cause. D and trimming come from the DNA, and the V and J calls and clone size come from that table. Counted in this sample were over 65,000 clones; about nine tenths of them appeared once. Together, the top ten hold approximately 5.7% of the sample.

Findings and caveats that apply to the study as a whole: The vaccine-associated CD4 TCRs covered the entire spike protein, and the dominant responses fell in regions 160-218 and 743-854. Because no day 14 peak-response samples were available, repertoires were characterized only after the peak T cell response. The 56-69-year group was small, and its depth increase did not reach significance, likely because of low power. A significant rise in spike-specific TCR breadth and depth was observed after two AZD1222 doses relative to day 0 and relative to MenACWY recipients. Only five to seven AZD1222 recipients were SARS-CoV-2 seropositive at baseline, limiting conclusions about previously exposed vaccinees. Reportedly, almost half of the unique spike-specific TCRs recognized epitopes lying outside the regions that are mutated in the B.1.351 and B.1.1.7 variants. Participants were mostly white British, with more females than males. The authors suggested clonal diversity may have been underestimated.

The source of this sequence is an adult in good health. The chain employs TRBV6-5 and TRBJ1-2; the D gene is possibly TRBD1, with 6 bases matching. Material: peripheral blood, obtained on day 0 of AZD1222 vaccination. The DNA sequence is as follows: TGTGCCAGCAGTTACTCGGCACAGGGTAACTATGGCTACACCTTC. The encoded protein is CASSYSAQGNYGYTF.